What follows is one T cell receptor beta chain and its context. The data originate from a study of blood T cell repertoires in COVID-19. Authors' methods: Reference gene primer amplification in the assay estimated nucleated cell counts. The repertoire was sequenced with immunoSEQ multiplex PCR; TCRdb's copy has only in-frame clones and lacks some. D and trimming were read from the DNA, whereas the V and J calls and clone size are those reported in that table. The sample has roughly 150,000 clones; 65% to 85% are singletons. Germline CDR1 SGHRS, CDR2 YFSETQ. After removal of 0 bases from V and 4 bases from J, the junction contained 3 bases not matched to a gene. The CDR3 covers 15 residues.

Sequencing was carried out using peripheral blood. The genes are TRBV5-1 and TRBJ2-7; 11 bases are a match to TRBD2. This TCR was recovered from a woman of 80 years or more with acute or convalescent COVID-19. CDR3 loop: CASSLGGTSGYEQYF. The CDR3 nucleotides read TGCGCCAGCAGCTTGGGTGGGACTAGCGGTTACGAGCAGTACTTC.